The present TCR beta chain was sequenced within a study of blood T cells in healthy people across ages (dated by TCRdb to 2013 to 2016). Turning to the overall study: In model experiments, template switching captured roughly one uniquely barcoded TCR beta cDNA molecule for every two T cells. The study measured age-related changes in TCR beta repertoire diversity using deep sequencing normalized with unique cDNA molecular identifiers. The donors were divided into four age groups: young (average around 16 years), middle-aged (about 40), aged (about 56) and long-lived (about 79). To avoid experimental bias, donors of different ages were spread randomly across the sequencing lanes. Using the same blood draw, the study looked at two additional independent replicas of 1 million unique cDNA reads for two donors, one aged 18 to 30 and the other aged 80 or older. Study-wide findings and limitations: Since profiling was done on bulk unsorted PBMCs, naive and antigen-experienced compartments could not be conclusively compared. Observed TCR beta diversity per million T cells fell roughly linearly with age, and a significant reduction was already apparent by age roughly 40. A strong correlation was found between observed TCR beta diversity and the percentage of naive T cells measured by flow cytometry. Donor CMV infection status was unknown, potentially confounding age-related changes in expanded clonotypes. Compared with the aged group, more naive CD4+ T cells, fewer expanded clones and increased TCR diversity were shown by the long-lived group, suggesting age selection. Estimates of total diversity based on one million sequenced T cells were regarded as lower bounds and as underestimates.

The roughly 39 donors, aged 6 to 90 years, were systemically healthy Caucasian individuals from Russia. Each donor gave ten milliliters of peripheral blood, drawn into EDTA-treated Vacutainer tubes. Ficoll-Paque density-gradient centrifugation was used to isolate PBMCs, with at least 6.5 million per sample. Trizol reagent was used to extract total RNA from PBMCs, with at least 5.5 micrograms per sample. Naive CD45RAhigh/CD27high T cell percentages were measured by flow cytometry on a PBMC aliquot from every donor. The CDR3 runs 15 amino acids, cysteine and phenylalanine included. The read is trimmed to its CDR3 DNA, 45 bases read in frame from base 1. The germline V gene (reference sequence) provides CDR1 DFQATT and CDR2 SNEGSKA. V loses 4 bases at its end and J loses 1 base; junction bases beyond the gene matches: 9. The receptor library was made with 5' RACE. TCRdb names Illumina HiSeq 2500 as the instrument used. A second PCR of roughly 6 to 12 cycles was performed with a sample-barcoded 5' primer and a J-beta primer mix. A template-switch 5' adaptor carrying 12 random nucleotides introduced a unique molecular identifier onto each TCR beta cDNA molecule. Each sample yielded at least 2.5 million CDR3-containing paired-end reads. First-strand cDNA was synthesized from all RNA with the Mint cDNA synthesis kit, primed by a TRBC-specific oligonucleotide. After uracil-DNA glycosylase treatment, a first 18-cycle PCR used universal primers M1SS and BC2_uni_R on all cDNA. Per the source publication's procedure: For normalization, 1 million high-quality reads were randomly selected from each sample, with every read carrying a distinct molecular identifier. Instead of being binned into consensus sequences, reads that shared molecular identifiers were thrown out. CDR3 identification, clonotype clustering and error correction used MiTCR with a Q25 quality threshold and the strictest error-elimination algorithm. A nonparametric unseen species model with Euler transformation was used to estimate a lower bound on total TCR beta diversity. In TCRdb, the public reads were trimmed at Q25 with fastp and aligned with MiXCR, with productive beta chains retained. All rows with the same CDR3 protein become a single entry with the most common DNA and genes. The V and J calls were not made by the authors but by TCRdb's processing. This sample gives around 1.5 million distinct CDR3 sequences in total; roughly 64% of them show up just once. The top ten hold roughly 6.3% of the sample.

On this clonotype itself: Its antigen target is currently unknown. No clone much larger than this one lies a single base away; base qualities are absent.

This chain is built from TRBV20-1 and TRBJ2-5, with 7 middle bases fitting TRBD2. The sample was blood. The origin of this receptor is a man between 18 and 29 years old in good health. The CDR3 is CSAMSSGLAQETQYF. The nucleotide sequence is given as TGCAGTGCTATGTCTAGCGGCCTAGCCCAAGAGACCCAGTACTTC.